Sequencing of this TCR beta chain was carried out in a study of blood T cell repertoires in COVID-19. Study-level information: Acute and convalescent COVID-19 specimens originated in the United States, Italy and Spain. Sources were T cells, B-cell-depleted T cells, or PBMCs; the material itself was cDNA or gDNA.

Germline-derived CDR1 and CDR2 are KGHSH and LQKENI. V lost 3 bases and J lost 5; bases outside the gene matches: 6. The CDR3 spans 16 residues. Profiled with immunoSEQ multiplex PCR; TCRdb holds only in-frame clones, not every one. The sample contains under 80,000 clones, over 85% of which appear only once. This TCR derives from a human donor in a cohort sampled during active COVID-19. Source material: peripheral blood. This chain connects TRBV18 to TRBJ2-5; the match to TRBD2 covers 13 bases. CDR3 region: CASSPRTSGRWETQYF. CDR3 bases: TGTGCCAGCTCACCGAGGACTAGCGGGAGATGGGAGACCCAGTACTTC.